The 3 T cell receptor beta chains below were found in one sample sequenced in a study of T cell repertoires in cytomegalovirus infection. Their recognized antigens are unknown. MiXCR, applied by TCRdb to the reads, yields one record per CDR3 protein. This table holds about 830,000 distinct CDR3 sequences, approximately 30% found once. This specimen was cultured CD8+ T cells from PBMCs, taken from culture after CMV antigen stimulation. These receptors were obtained from a human donor in good health (CMV status not recorded). Some clones in this sample may be carry-over from other donors' samples.

Only a few counts were recorded for this clonotype. The rearrangement joins TRBV28 to TRBJ2-3, with 10 bases matching TRBD1. V gave up 5 bases and J gave up 4 bases; unmatched junction bases: 6. Germline assignment: CDR1 MDHEN and CDR2 SYDVKM. The CDR3 is made up of 15 amino acids. CDR3 region: CASSLRDRGADTQYF. The CDR3 coding sequence is TGTGCCAGCAGTCTCCGGGACAGGGGCGCAGATACGCAGTATTTT.

This clonotype has just a few counts. J is TRBJ1-2 and V is TRBV27; 9 nucleotides line up with TRBD1. V gave up 4 bases and J gave up 3 bases; unmatched junction bases: 9. This CDR3 comprises 16 residues. Germline-derived CDR1 and CDR2 are MNHEY and SMNVEV (reference sequence). For the CDR3, the DNA is TGTGCCAGCAGTTCCTCCGGGACAGGGTGGGACTATGGCTACACCTTC. Protein sequence: CASSSSGTGWDYGYTF.

This clonotype was recorded a few times. V usage is TRBV20-1 and J usage is TRBJ2-5, with TRBD2 identical over 7 bases. V shed 6 bases, J shed 1 base, and the junction held 5 bases outside the gene matches. This CDR3 comprises 13 residues. Germline V lookup: CDR1 DFQATT, CDR2 SNEGSKA (reference sequence). CDR3 amino acids: CSAQTSLQETQYF. The CDR3 nucleotides read TGCAGTGCCCAGACTAGCCTCCAAGAGACCCAGTACTTC.